This T cell receptor beta chain originates from a study of cytotoxic CD8 clonotypes in ibrutinib-treated CLL. The sample holds a few counts of this clone. Its antigen is not identified. Study-level results: Sustained-remission and progressing patients had unequal sampling times.

Sequencing was performed with immunoSEQ multiplex PCR; in TCRdb, only in-frame clones are kept and a portion is missing. Found here are fewer than 25,000 clones, approximately 69% of them singletons; the top ten hold roughly 25%. About 1.8 micrograms of genomic DNA came from cryopreserved PBMCs for TCR beta libraries. The source is a human donor with chronic lymphocytic leukemia. Specimen: PBMCs, collected before ibrutinib treatment.

The CDR3 reads CATTDGGYSNQPQHF. The CDR3 coding sequence is TGTGCCACCACGGACGGCGGGTATAGCAATCAGCCCCAGCATTTT. V and J are TRBV15 and TRBJ1-5; D is unresolved. The CDR3 has 15 residues. The germline CDR1 and CDR2 sequences are LNHNV and YYDKDF (reference sequence). V lost 7 bases to trimming and J lost 0 bases, with 13 bases between them.